This TCR beta chain was captured by sequencing in a study of beta chain features in type 1 diabetes. General study points: TCRB CDR3 length was moderately but significantly reduced in all four CD4+ subsets of Type 1 diabetes patients.

With respect to this clone: Its antigen remains unidentified.

Expressed TCRB transcripts were sequenced after all isolated RNA was converted to cDNA. Clones were sequenced by immunoSEQ multiplex PCR, and TCRdb holds only the in-frame ones, with some missing. The data show 200,000 to 250,000 clones, about a sixth seen once. Sorting of CD4+ naive, central memory, regulatory and stem cell-like memory cells was performed via CD45RO/CCR7/CD25/CD127/CD95/CD27. Trimming took 10 bases from V and 12 from J, leaving 13 bases between them. This CDR3 region has 10 residues. The germline gives CDR1 SEHNR, CDR2 FQNEAQ (reference sequence). This clonotype originated in a man younger than 45 with type 1 diabetes. The gene calls are TRBV7-9 and TRBJ2-1, with no clear D. Sequencing used naive CD4+ T cells from blood. CDR3 nucleotide sequence: TGTGCCACAACTCGCCGAGGGCAGTTCTTC. Its protein is CATTRRGQFF.